This T cell receptor beta chain was sequenced for a study of cytomegalovirus exposure and HLA in healthy donors. In the study overall: Counted in an early data release were about 85 million unique TCRs from HLA-typed donors.

Germline V gives CDR1 SGHTS, CDR2 YDEGEE. The V segment lost 0 bases and the J segment 3 bases; nucleotides outside the gene matches: 9. The CDR3 loop spans 17 amino acids. 60 Vbeta and 13 Jbeta primers were used in PCR. Profiling relied on immunoSEQ multiplex PCR, and the TCRdb table lists in-frame clones only, not all of them. The sample carries 45,000 to 65,000 clones, roughly 72% recorded once. The receptor was isolated from a woman aged 45-65 years in good health and CMV-seropositive. Specimen: PBMCs. This rearrangement joins TRBV5-8 to TRBJ1-5; 7 bases are shared with TRBD1. This CDR3 is CASSLGRGQKINQPQHF. In DNA form, the CDR3 reads TGTGCCAGCAGCTTGGGTAGGGGACAGAAAATCAATCAGCCCCAGCATTTT.